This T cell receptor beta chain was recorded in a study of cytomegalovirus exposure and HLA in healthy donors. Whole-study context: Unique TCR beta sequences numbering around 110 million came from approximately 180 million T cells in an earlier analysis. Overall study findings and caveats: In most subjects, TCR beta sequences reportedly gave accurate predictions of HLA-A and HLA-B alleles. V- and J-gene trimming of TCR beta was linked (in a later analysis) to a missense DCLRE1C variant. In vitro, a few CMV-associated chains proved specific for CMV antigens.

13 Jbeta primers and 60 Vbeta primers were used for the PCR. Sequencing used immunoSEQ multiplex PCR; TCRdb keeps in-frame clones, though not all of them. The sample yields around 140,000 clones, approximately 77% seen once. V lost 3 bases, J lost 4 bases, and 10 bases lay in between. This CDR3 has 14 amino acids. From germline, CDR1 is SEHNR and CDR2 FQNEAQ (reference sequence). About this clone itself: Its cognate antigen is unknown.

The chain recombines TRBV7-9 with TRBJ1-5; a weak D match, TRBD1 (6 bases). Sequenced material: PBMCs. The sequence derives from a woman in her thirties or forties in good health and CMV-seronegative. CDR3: CASSLDSQNQPQHF. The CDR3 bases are TGTGCCAGCAGCTTGGACAGTCAGAATCAGCCCCAGCATTTT. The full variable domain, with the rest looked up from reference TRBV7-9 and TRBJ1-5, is DTGVSQNPRHKITKRGQNVTFRCDPISEHNRLYWYRQTLGQGPEFLTYFQNEAQLEKSRLLSDRFSAERPKGSFSTLEIQRTEQGDSAMYLCASSLDSQNQPQHFGDGTRLSIL.